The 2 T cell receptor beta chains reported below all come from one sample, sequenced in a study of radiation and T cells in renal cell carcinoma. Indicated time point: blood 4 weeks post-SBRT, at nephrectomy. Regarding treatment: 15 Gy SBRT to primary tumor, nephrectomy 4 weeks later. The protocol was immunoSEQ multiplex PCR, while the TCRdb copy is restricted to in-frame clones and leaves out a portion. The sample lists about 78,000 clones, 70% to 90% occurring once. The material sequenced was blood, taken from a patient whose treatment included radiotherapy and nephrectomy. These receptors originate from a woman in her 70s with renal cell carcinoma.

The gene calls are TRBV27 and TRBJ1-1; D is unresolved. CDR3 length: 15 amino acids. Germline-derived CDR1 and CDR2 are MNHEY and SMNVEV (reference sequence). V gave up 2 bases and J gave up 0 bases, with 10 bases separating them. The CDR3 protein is CASSLNQAMNTEAFF. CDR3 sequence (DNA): TGTGCCAGCAGTTTAAACCAGGCCATGAACACTGAAGCTTTCTTT.

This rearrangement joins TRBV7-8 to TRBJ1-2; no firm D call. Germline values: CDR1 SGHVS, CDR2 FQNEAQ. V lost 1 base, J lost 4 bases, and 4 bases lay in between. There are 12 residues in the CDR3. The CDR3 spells CASSLDGYGYTF. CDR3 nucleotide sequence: TGTGCCAGCAGCTTAGACGGCTATGGCTACACCTTC.